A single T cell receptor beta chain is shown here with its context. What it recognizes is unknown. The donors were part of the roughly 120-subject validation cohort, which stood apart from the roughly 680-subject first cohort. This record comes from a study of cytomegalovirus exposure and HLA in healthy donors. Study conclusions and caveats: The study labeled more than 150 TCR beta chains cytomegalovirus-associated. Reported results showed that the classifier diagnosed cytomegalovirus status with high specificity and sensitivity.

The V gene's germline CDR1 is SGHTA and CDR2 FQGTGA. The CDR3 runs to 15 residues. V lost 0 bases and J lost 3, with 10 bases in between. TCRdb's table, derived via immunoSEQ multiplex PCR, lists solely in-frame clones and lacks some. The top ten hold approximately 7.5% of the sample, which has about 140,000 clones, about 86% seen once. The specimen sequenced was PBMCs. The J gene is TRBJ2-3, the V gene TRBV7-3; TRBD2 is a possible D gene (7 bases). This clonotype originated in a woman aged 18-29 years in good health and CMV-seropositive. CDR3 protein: CASSLTGGPTDTQYF. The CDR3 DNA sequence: TGTGCCAGCAGCTTAACGGGGGGGCCTACAGATACGCAGTATTTT.